This T cell receptor (beta chain) was sequenced in a study of T cells in Graves' hyperthyroidism and ophthalmopathy. Regarding the study as a whole: A median around 6 months before onset, the model predicted ophthalmopathy. Using 13 V-J features, a model discriminated ophthalmopathy from stable hyperthyroidism. Blood also carried most thyroid clonotypes expanded above 0.001.

Amplification of TCR beta CDR3 regions used RNA as the template. An initial round of RT-PCR targeting the TCR CDR3 relied on the HTBI primer set. TCRdb called the multiplex PCR reads again in MiXCR, with one record for every CDR3 protein. Of hundreds of thousands of distinct CDR3 sequences listed, about 20% are singletons. As for this clonotype: Its specificity is unknown.

Source material for PBMCs was more than 7.5 ml fresh peripheral blood. The TCR sequence derives from a woman in her seventies with Graves' ophthalmopathy. Input material: blood.

CDR3 nucleotides: TGTGCCAGCACCCAGGGACGCACAGATACGCAGTATTTT. Protein sequence: CASTQGRTDTQYF. J is TRBJ2-3 and V is TRBV12-3 or TRBV12-4; D is tentatively TRBD1 or TRBD2 (5 bases each). Trimming removed 7 bases from V and 1 base from J, with 9 bases in between. This CDR3 comprises 13 residues.